What follows are 28 T cell receptor beta chains derived from one specimen sequenced in a study of T-cell memory formation after mild COVID-19. Using its own MiXCR run on the 5' RACE reads, TCRdb lists one record per CDR3 protein. Of 100,000 or so distinct CDR3 sequences in the sample, 11% were seen once. Sequencing was carried out using PBMCs or a T cell subset sorted from them (not recorded which). The receptors here all came from a man aged 18 to 35 who had mild COVID-19 (a few samples of this study predate the infection). Cell type and time point are not known.

The chain is built from TRBV19 and TRBJ2-2; the D is unclear. The V end was cut by 3 bases, the J end by 8 bases, with 7 bases between. Germline V gene sequence: CDR1 LNHDA, CDR2 SQIVND (reference sequence). CDR3 length: 12 amino acids. The CDR3 loop is CASSIHRGELFF. The CDR3 DNA reads as TGTGCCAGTAGTATTCACCGAGGGGAGCTGTTTTTT.

At least ten counts were recorded for this clonotype. The rearrangement joins TRBV7-9 to TRBJ1-5, with no clear D. V lost 2 bases and J lost 3, with 8 bases in between. Germline loops: CDR1 SEHNR, CDR2 FQNEAQ (reference sequence). The CDR3 sequence is 14 residues long. CDR3 coding DNA: TGTGCCAGCAGCTTACCGGGCAACAATCAGCCCCAGCATTTT. It codes for CASSLPGNNQPQHF.

The J gene is TRBJ2-1, the V gene TRBV24-1; the D gene could be TRBD1 or TRBD2 (5 bases each). V was trimmed by 6 bases and J by 8 bases, leaving 25 bases between them. The germline gives CDR1 KGHDR, CDR2 SFDVKD. The CDR3 sequence is 17 residues long. This CDR3 reads CATSLGPANNGMDEQFF. In DNA, the CDR3 is TGTGCCACCAGTCTGGGACCAGCGAACAATGGTATGGATGAGCAGTTCTTC.

This chain joins TRBV7-9 and TRBJ2-5; perhaps TRBD2 as D (6 bases). The CDR3 contains 17 residues. Deletions cut 4 bases from V and 0 bases from J, with 18 bases between. Germline assignment: CDR1 SEHNR and CDR2 FQNEAQ (reference sequence). CDR3 loop: CASSYSGAGTYQETQYF. CDR3 nucleotides: TGTGCCAGCAGCTATTCTGGGGCGGGGACGTACCAAGAGACCCAGTACTTC. Full variable domain (missing parts from reference TRBV7-9 and TRBJ2-5): DTGVSQNPRHKITKRGQNVTFRCDPISEHNRLYWYRQTLGQGPEFLTYFQNEAQLEKSRLLSDRFSAERPKGSFSTLEIQRTEQGDSAMYLCASSYSGAGTYQETQYFGPGTRLLVL.

There are many counts of this clonotype. The V gene is TRBV7-9, the J gene TRBJ2-6; the D is unclear. The length of the CDR3 is 18 residues. CDR1 is SEHNR, CDR2 FQNEAQ, per germline (reference sequence). V lost 2 bases, J lost 0 bases, and 14 bases lay in between. CDR3 nucleotides: TGTGCCAGCAGCTTACTGGTGGGGTCAGACTCTGGGGCCAACGTCCTGACTTTC. This codes for CASSLLVGSDSGANVLTF. Drawing the rest from reference TRBV7-9 and TRBJ2-6, the complete variable domain is DTGVSQNPRHKITKRGQNVTFRCDPISEHNRLYWYRQTLGQGPEFLTYFQNEAQLEKSRLLSDRFSAERPKGSFSTLEIQRTEQGDSAMYLCASSLLVGSDSGANVLTFGAGSRLTVL.

The chain combines TRBV6-4 with TRBJ2-1; the match to TRBD2 covers 13 bases. Trimming removed 2 bases from V and 11 bases from J; junction bases left unmatched: 6. Germline V gene lookup returns CDR1 MRHNA and CDR2 SNTAGT. The CDR3 extends over 15 amino acids. Here the CDR3 DNA reads TGTGCCAGCAGTGACCGCACTAGCGGGGGGGATCAGCAGTTCTTC. Encoded protein: CASSDRTSGGDQQFF.

V and J are TRBV6-6 and TRBJ2-5, with 10 bases matching TRBD2. Germline V gene data show CDR1 as MNHNY and CDR2 as SVGAGI (reference sequence). J was trimmed by 5 bases and V by 9 bases; bases with no gene match: 9. The CDR3 totals 14 residues. CDR3 residues: CASTERGGLETQYF. In DNA form, the CDR3 reads TGTGCCAGTACCGAGCGGGGGGGCCTTGAGACCCAGTACTTC.

This clonotype occurred a few times. CDR3 sequence reads: CAIDRGRDGYTF. In DNA, the CDR3 is TGTGCCATCGACAGGGGGCGGGATGGCTACACCTTC. The chain joins TRBV10-3 to TRBJ1-2, with 10 bases aligning to TRBD1. The trim removed 8 bases at V and 6 bases at J, leaving 3 bases unmatched. This CDR3 has 12 amino acids. From germline, CDR1 is ENHRY and CDR2 SYGVKD.

This chain links TRBV6-5 with TRBJ2-5; 9 positions agree with TRBD1. Per the germline V gene, CDR1 is MNHEY and CDR2 is SVGAGI. J was trimmed by 4 bases and V by 8 bases; bases with no gene match: 11. The CDR3 has 15 residues. The CDR3 sequence: CASGETGGYSETQYF. CDR3 coding DNA: TGTGCCAGCGGAGAGACAGGGGGGTATTCAGAGACCCAGTACTTC.

This clonotype was counted ten times or more. The gene calls are TRBV28 and TRBJ2-1; D is uncertain. Trimming took 5 bases from V and 6 from J, leaving 14 bases between them. Per germline, CDR1 MDHEN and CDR2 SYDVKM. CDR3 length equals 14 residues. Here the CDR3 DNA reads TGTGCCAGCAGTCAACCCCTTTCTAGCAATGAGCAGTTCTTC. Translating gives CASSQPLSSNEQFF. The variable domain in full, with the rest retrieved from reference TRBV28 and TRBJ2-1, is DVKVTQSSRYLVKRTGEKVFLECVQDMDHENMFWYRQDPGLGLRLIYFSYDVKMKEKGDIPEGYSVSREKKERFSLILESASTNQTSMYLCASSQPLSSNEQFFGPGTRLTVL.

Ten or more counts support this clonotype. The CDR3 protein is CASSSPWGLGGYTF. The CDR3 nucleotides read TGTGCCAGCAGCTCCCCATGGGGGCTTGGGGGCTACACCTTC. The V call is TRBV7-9, the J call TRBJ1-2; a possible D gene is TRBD1 (6 bases). This CDR3 is 14 amino acids long. Per germline, CDR1 SEHNR and CDR2 FQNEAQ (reference sequence). Trimming took 4 bases from V and 8 from J, leaving 17 bases between them.

The V and J genes are TRBV28 and TRBJ2-2; D unresolved. Deletions cut 5 bases from V and 5 bases from J, with 6 bases between. Germline V CDR1 and CDR2: MDHEN, SYDVKM. This CDR3 is built from 12 residues. This CDR3 reads CASSGWTGELFF. CDR3 bases: TGTGCCAGCAGTGGATGGACCGGGGAGCTGTTTTTT.

A few counts support this clonotype. The chain carries TRBV5-1 and TRBJ2-2; D is unresolved. From germline, CDR1 is SGHRS and CDR2 YFSETQ. The ends were cut back, 9 bases at V and 3 bases at J, with 15 bases in the middle. The CDR3 is 14 amino acids. Here the CDR3 DNA reads TGCGCCACCCCGACTTCAGCCGACACCGGGGAGCTGTTTTTT. Translation gives CATPTSADTGELFF.

This clonotype was detected only a few times. This chain connects TRBV4-1 to TRBJ2-3; D unresolved. This CDR3 has 16 residues. The germline V gene encodes CDR1 MGHRA and CDR2 YSYEKL. Trimming stripped 1 base from V and 0 bases from J, with 11 bases between. The DNA for the CDR3 is TGCGCCAGCAGCCAAGTCGTTGGGGATAGCACAGATACGCAGTATTTT. As protein: CASSQVVGDSTDTQYF.

V is TRBV7-8 and J is TRBJ2-2, with D maybe TRBD2 (6 bases). This CDR3 is built from 14 residues. The germline CDR1 and CDR2 sequences are SGHVS and FQNEAQ. Trimming took off 5 bases at V and 3 bases at J, with 10 bases between the two ends. CDR3 sequence: CASSTGTYTGELFF. DNA for the CDR3: TGTGCCAGCAGCACCGGGACTTACACCGGGGAGCTGTTTTTT.

This clonotype has more than one count but fewer than ten. The gene calls are TRBV5-1 and TRBJ2-1, with D maybe TRBD1 (6 bases). V was cut by 0 bases and J by 8 bases, with 15 bases left in between. CDR1 and CDR2 from the germline V gene are SGHRS and YFSETQ. The CDR3 covers 15 residues. CDR3 sequence reads: CASSLVQGWLDEQFF. The DNA of the CDR3 is TGCGCCAGCAGCTTGGTTCAGGGGTGGTTGGATGAGCAGTTCTTC.

A few counts support this clonotype. The DNA for the CDR3 is TGTGCCAGCAGTTCCCCAGGGGGCAAAGAGCAGTTCTTC. Its protein product is CASSSPGGKEQFF. V gene TRBV12-3 or TRBV12-4 combines with J gene TRBJ2-1; 8 positions match TRBD1. V trimming: 4 bases; J trimming: 10 bases; junction bases outside the gene matches: 6. This CDR3 is built from 13 residues.

Many counts were recorded for this clonotype. This chain connects TRBV20-1 to TRBJ1-5; D gene ambiguous. Germline CDR1 is DFQATT and CDR2 is SNEGSKA (reference sequence). CDR3 length equals 16 residues. V was shortened by 6 bases and J by 4 bases, with 22 bases between the two germline ends. As DNA, the CDR3 is TGCAGTGCCGAGAACTCGGCAGGCATCTGGAATCAGCCCCAGCATTTT. As protein: CSAENSAGIWNQPQHF.

A few counts support this clonotype. The V gene is TRBV7-2, the J gene TRBJ2-2; D might be TRBD2 (5 bases). The V end lost 2 bases, the J end lost 6 bases, and 13 bases lay between the germline ends. The CDR3 length is 15 residues. Germline CDR1 SGHTA, CDR2 FQGNSA. This chain's CDR3 is CASSLRGSQAGELFF. CDR3 coding DNA: TGTGCCAGCAGCTTACGAGGGAGTCAGGCCGGGGAGCTGTTTTTT.

The genes are TRBV4-3 and TRBJ1-5; D perhaps matches TRBD1 (6 bases). The V end lost 0 bases, the J end lost 3 bases, and 12 bases lay between the germline ends. CDR3 length: 16 residues. The germline gives CDR1 LGHNA, CDR2 YSLEER. CDR3: CASSQDLQGYNQPQHF. The CDR3, as DNA: TGCGCCAGCAGCCAAGATCTACAGGGCTACAATCAGCCCCAGCATTTT.

The table lists this clonotype with a few counts. The chain carries TRBV2 and TRBJ2-7; weak D call: TRBD2 (6 bases). From germline, CDR1 is SNHLY and CDR2 FYNNEI. The length of the CDR3 is 13 residues. The V end lost 7 bases, the J end lost 5 bases, and 15 bases lay between the germline ends. Here the CDR3 reads CASTGGVSDEQYF. CDR3 nucleotides: TGTGCCAGCACCGGAGGGGTTTCCGACGAGCAGTACTTC.

The rearrangement uses TRBV7-9 and TRBJ2-1, with TRBD2 identical over 12 bases. The trim removed 5 bases at V and 10 bases at J, leaving 12 bases unmatched. This CDR3 has 16 residues. The germline V gene has CDR1 SEHNR and CDR2 FQNEAQ (reference sequence). CDR3 protein: CASSIPSGGAQWEQFF. The CDR3 nucleotides read TGTGCCAGCAGCATTCCTAGCGGGGGGGCCCAGTGGGAGCAGTTCTTC.

The rearrangement links TRBV4-3 to TRBJ2-3; 9 bases agree with TRBD2. The CDR3 length is 18 residues. The germline V gene encodes CDR1 LGHNA and CDR2 YSLEER. V lost 0 bases to trimming and J lost 3 bases; unmatched junction nucleotides: 10. The CDR3 DNA sequence: TGCGCCAGCAGCCAAGATCTCGCAGCGGGGGGAAGGACAGATACGCAGTATTTT. It translates to CASSQDLAAGGRTDTQYF.

A few counts support this clonotype. The CDR3 nucleotides are TGTGCCAGCAGCCCTACAGGGGGCAATCGGCAGCCCCAGCATTTT. It codes for CASSPTGGNRQPQHF. V and J are TRBV7-6 and TRBJ1-5; 9 positions agree with TRBD1. Per the germline V gene, CDR1 is SGHVS and CDR2 is FNYEAQ. V lost 5 bases and J lost 7; bases outside the gene matches: 9. The CDR3 runs to 15 residues.

The table lists this clonotype with a few counts. The chain carries TRBV29-1 and TRBJ1-1, with D uncertain. Germline V gene lookup returns CDR1 SQVTM and CDR2 ANQGSEA. Trimming took 0 bases from V and 4 from J, leaving 12 bases between them. CDR3 length equals 14 residues. CDR3 sequence: CSVEDPWEGTEAFF. The CDR3 DNA follows: TGCAGCGTTGAAGATCCCTGGGAGGGCACTGAAGCTTTCTTT.

Only a few counts were recorded for this clonotype. The J gene is TRBJ2-7, the V gene TRBV7-6; tentative D call: TRBD2 (5 bases). Per germline, CDR1 SGHVS and CDR2 FNYEAQ. The CDR3 is 14 residues long. V was shortened by 5 bases and J by 5 bases, with 16 bases between the two germline ends. CDR3 loop: CASSERDAGDEQYF. The CDR3, as DNA: TGTGCCAGCAGCGAACGGGATGCCGGGGACGAGCAGTACTTC.

Sample share makes this clonotype large. The chain uses TRBV7-2 and TRBJ2-7; 14 positions agree with TRBD2. Trimming took 5 bases from V and 0 from J; bases not matched to a gene: 3. The CDR3 loop spans 16 amino acids. Germline V lookup: CDR1 SGHTA, CDR2 FQGNSA. The CDR3 sequence: CASSQGTSGSSYEQYF. CDR3 DNA: TGTGCCAGCAGCCAAGGGACTAGCGGGAGCTCCTACGAGCAGTACTTC.

The V gene is TRBV7-9, the J gene TRBJ1-4, with 8 bases lining up with TRBD1. Trimming at V came to 5 bases and at J to 1 base, leaving 6 bases not matched to a gene. The CDR3 sequence is 16 residues long. Germline values: CDR1 SEHNR, CDR2 FQNEAQ (reference sequence). The CDR3 here is CASSLQGGGTNEKLFF. Written as DNA, the CDR3 is TGTGCCAGCAGCCTACAGGGGGGAGGAACTAATGAAAAACTGTTTTTT.